This paragraph reports one T cell receptor beta chain. Its target is unknown. The data derive from a study of identifying expanded T cells in peripheral blood. Study results and caveats: Approximately 1.2 clones differed between technical replicates, versus approximately 17 and 20 over time. Two-week clone count variance significantly increased as total template count grew.

Method: immunoSEQ multiplex PCR; TCRdb's copy keeps in-frame clones and lacks some. The top ten hold over 2.5% of the sample, which has some 75,000 clones, about 90% seen once. Trimming shortened V by 0 bases and J by 3 bases, and 18 bases separated the two germline ends. The CDR3 totals 18 residues. Germline values: CDR1 ENHRY, CDR2 SYGVKD. The chain links TRBV10-3 to TRBJ2-4; D possibly corresponds to TRBD1 (8 bases). The source is a person aged 18 to 70 in good health. Sequenced: blood. As DNA, the CDR3 is TGTGCCATCAGTGAGTCAGGACAGGGAGGGGTTGACAAAAACATTCAGTACTTC. It is translated as CAISESGQGGVDKNIQYF.